The next 21 T cell receptor beta chains were all read from a single sample in a study of regulatory T cells in long-lasting Graves disease. Sample time point: persistent/refractory GD, antithyroid drugs over 5 years with positive TRAb. PBMC RNA was the source of the TCR library. iRepertoire HTBI primers and Arm-PCR of CDR3 regions built TCR beta libraries. In TCRdb, the multiplex PCR reads were re-called with MiXCR into one record per CDR3 protein. The sample lists fewer than 600,000 distinct CDR3 sequences, approximately 23% occurring once. The source material was peripheral blood mononuclear cells (PBMCs), sampled when the disease was refractory, from a patient treated with antithyroid drugs. The receptor set was obtained from a female donor with Graves disease.

At least ten counts were recorded for this clonotype. This sequence joins TRBV6-2 or TRBV6-3 and TRBJ1-5; D is ambiguous. The CDR3 is 12 amino acids. Germline V gene lookup returns CDR1 MNHEY and CDR2 SVGEGT. Here the CDR3 DNA reads TGTGCTTCTAGAGGGCCCAATCAGCCCCAGCATTTT. It is translated as CASRGPNQPQHF.

V and J are TRBV20-1 and TRBJ2-7, with D possibly being TRBD2 (5 bases). The CDR3 sequence is 13 residues long. Germline V CDR1 and CDR2: DFQATT, SNEGSKA (reference sequence). V shed 6 bases and J shed 3 bases, with 15 bases lying between them. The CDR3 DNA follows: TGCAGTGCAAGCGGCGCCCATATCTACGAGCAGTACTTC. It is translated as CSASGAHIYEQYF.

The sample holds many counts of this clonotype. The chain carries TRBV28 and TRBJ2-4; the match to TRBD1 covers 9 bases. CDR1 MDHEN and CDR2 SYDVKM come from the germline V gene. V lost 4 bases to trimming and J lost 10 bases; unmatched junction nucleotides: 5. This CDR3 has 13 amino acids. In DNA, the CDR3 is TGTGCCAGCAGTTCCCCGACAGGGGGAATTCAGTACTTC. It is translated as CASSSPTGGIQYF.

About this clonotype: Just one base apart from a much larger clone, this may be a read error. The chain carries TRBV12-3 or TRBV12-4 and TRBJ2-5; 7 bases map to TRBD1. The CDR3 contains 15 residues. The CDR3 sequence is CASSFRQGLVEAQYF. The CDR3 DNA is TGTGCCAGCAGTTTTAGACAGGGTTTAGTAGAGGCCCAGTACTTC.

The chain couples TRBV7-2 to TRBJ1-3; D gene ambiguous. V shed 2 bases and J shed 1 base, with 15 bases lying between them. The CDR3 has 17 residues. CDR1 is SGHTA, CDR2 FQGNSA, per germline. CDR3: CASSLRPLGVSGNTIYF. The CDR3 DNA follows: TGTGCCAGCAGCTTACGACCCCTCGGGGTGTCTGGAAACACCATATATTTT.

This clonotype was recorded at least ten times. This chain uses TRBV12-3 or TRBV12-4 with TRBJ1-1; 11 positions agree with TRBD1. V trimming: 4 bases; J trimming: 4 bases; junction bases outside the gene matches: 5. This CDR3 has 15 residues. This CDR3 reads CASSSSGTGGTEAFF. CDR3 nucleotide sequence: TGTGCCAGCAGTTCCTCCGGGACAGGGGGCACTGAAGCTTTCTTT.

Ten or more counts support this clonotype. The CDR3 spells CASSRESNRNQPQHF. CDR3 in DNA: TGTGCCAGCAGCCGGGAATCCAATCGCAATCAGCCCCAGCATTTT. V usage is TRBV28 and J usage is TRBJ1-5, with D unresolved. Trimming left V 6 bases short and J 2 bases short, with 14 bases between. CDR3 length: 15 residues. Per germline, CDR1 MDHEN and CDR2 SYDVKM. The full variable domain, completed using reference TRBV28 and TRBJ1-5, is DVKVTQSSRYLVKRTGEKVFLECVQDMDHENMFWYRQDPGLGLRLIYFSYDVKMKEKGDIPEGYSVSREKKERFSLILESASTNQTSMYLCASSRESNRNQPQHFGDGTRLSIL.

The J gene is TRBJ2-3, the V gene TRBV27; TRBD1 agrees at 7 bases. Trimming at V came to 6 bases and at J to 7 bases, leaving 10 bases not matched to a gene. Germline V CDR1 and CDR2: MNHEY, SMNVEV (reference sequence). The CDR3 contains 14 residues. CDR3 sequence: CASSRDSLTNTQYF. The CDR3, as DNA: TGTGCCAGCAGCCGGGACAGCCTCACCAATACGCAGTATTTT.

This clonotype was seen ten or more times. The rearrangement links TRBV5-6 to TRBJ1-4, with D perhaps TRBD1 (5 bases). The CDR3 spans 14 residues. Germline V lookup: CDR1 SGHDT, CDR2 YYEEEE. V was cut by 0 bases and J by 7 bases, with 10 bases left in between. CDR3 coding DNA: TGTGCCAGCAGCTTGGGGGACGGCTCTGAAAAACTGTTTTTT. Translation: CASSLGDGSEKLFF.

This clonotype was seen many times. This chain joins TRBV7-9 and TRBJ2-7; TRBD1 aligns across 7 bases. The CDR3 has 14 amino acids. The germline gives CDR1 SEHNR, CDR2 FQNEAQ (reference sequence). With V trimmed by 2 bases and J by 6 bases, 7 bases remained unmatched. CDR3 nucleotides: TGTGCCAGCAGCTTAAGCCAGGCAGGGGGCGAGCAGTACTTC. Protein product: CASSLSQAGGEQYF.

This clonotype has a count of ten or more. The chain combines TRBV12-3 or TRBV12-4 with TRBJ1-4; maybe TRBD1 (6 bases). Trimming stripped 6 bases from V and 2 bases from J, with 19 bases between. The CDR3 extends over 17 amino acids. DNA of the CDR3: TGTGCCAGCAGGACCCGTGGGGGGGGGGCCACTAATGAAAAACTGTTTTTT. Translated, it gives CASRTRGGGATNEKLFF.

V and J are TRBV9 and TRBJ2-2; D call uncertain. The CDR3 runs to 15 residues. V was clipped by 0 bases and J by 0 bases, with 6 bases between them. CDR1 and CDR2 from the germline V gene are SGDLS and YYNGEE. CDR3 in amino acids: CASSVDPANTGELFF. In DNA form, the CDR3 reads TGTGCCAGCAGCGTAGATCCAGCGAACACCGGGGAGCTGTTTTTT.

The chain is built from TRBV6-2 or TRBV6-3 and TRBJ2-1; 7 bases are a match to TRBD1. Unmatched junction bases numbered 6, after V lost 6 bases and J lost 4 bases. CDR1 MNHEY and CDR2 SVGEGT come from the germline V gene. CDR3 size: 14 residues. CDR3 in amino acids: CASRSGQVYNEQFF. CDR3 nucleotides: TGTGCCAGCAGATCAGGACAGGTTTACAATGAGCAGTTCTTC.

This chain links TRBV6-1 with TRBJ1-2, with 7 bases lining up with TRBD1. Germline CDR1 is MNHNS and CDR2 is SASEGT. This CDR3 contains 16 residues. V shed 6 bases and J 1 base; nucleotides not matched to a gene: 11. CDR3 nucleotides: TGTGCCAGCAGAGGGGACAGACCCTTTCTTAACTATGGCTACACCTTC. Translated: CASRGDRPFLNYGYTF.

In this sample, this clonotype turned up a few times. The chain recombines TRBV2 with TRBJ2-7; the D is unclear. Per germline, CDR1 SNHLY and CDR2 FYNNEI. V lost 8 bases to trimming and J lost 0 bases, with 17 bases between them. CDR3 length equals 15 residues. CDR3 DNA sequence: TGTGCCAGCCGAAGGTCGCTACTCCGCTCCTACGAGCAGTACTTC. Translation: CASRRSLLRSYEQYF.

The rearrangement uses TRBV10-3 and TRBJ2-5, with a weak D call TRBD1 (6 bases). Germline V CDR1 and CDR2: ENHRY, SYGVKD. Trimming stripped 4 bases from V and 4 bases from J, with 10 bases between. This CDR3 has 13 amino acids. The chain's CDR3 is CAISGIRGETQYF. The DNA of the CDR3 is TGTGCCATCAGTGGCATCAGGGGAGAGACCCAGTACTTC.

This clonotype was recorded many times. This chain links TRBV7-2 with TRBJ2-7; D is unresolved. Germline CDR1 and CDR2: SGHTA and FQGNSA. CDR3 length: 12 amino acids. V lost 3 bases to trimming and J lost 4 bases, with 7 bases between them. As DNA, the CDR3 is TGTGCCAGCAGCTTCGGCAAATACGAGCAGTACTTC. This encodes CASSFGKYEQYF.

Points on this clonotype: A much larger clone is a single base away; this may be a read error. The rearrangement joins TRBV7-9 to TRBJ2-5; 7 bases match TRBD2. From germline, CDR1 is SEHNR and CDR2 FQNEAQ (reference sequence). The CDR3 contains 15 residues. The V gene end was trimmed by 2 bases and the J gene end by 9 bases; junction bases not matched to a gene: 12. Here the CDR3 DNA reads TGTGCCAGCAGCTTATTGACAGCCCCACGGGAGGCCCAGTACTTC. Translation: CASSLLTAPREAQYF.

This clonotype was found a few times. The chain couples TRBV20-1 to TRBJ1-1; a weak D match, TRBD1 (5 bases). The V and J ends lost 0 bases and 11 bases respectively, with 10 bases between them. The germline gives CDR1 DFQATT, CDR2 SNEGSKA (reference sequence). This CDR3 contains 11 residues. CDR3 DNA: TGCAGTGCTAGAGATGGACATTTGGCTTTCTTT. Encoded protein: CSARDGHLAFF.

This clonotype came up a few times. The rearrangement links TRBV7-2 to TRBJ2-3, with 7 positions matching TRBD1. The germline gives CDR1 SGHTA, CDR2 FQGNSA. Germline trimming cut 4 bases from V and 1 base from J; bases unmatched to any gene: 8. CDR3 size: 16 residues. The CDR3 DNA reads TGTGCCAGCAGCTCAATTGCCGGGACAGGCACAGATACGCAGTATTTT. It translates to CASSSIAGTGTDTQYF.

This clonotype was recorded at least ten times. This rearrangement joins TRBV12-5 to TRBJ2-5; TRBD2 is a possible D gene (6 bases). Trimming left V 4 bases short and J 3 bases short, with 12 bases between. From germline, CDR1 is LGHNT and CDR2 FRNRAP. The CDR3 covers 14 residues. Here the CDR3 reads CASGSGALEETQYF. As DNA, the CDR3 is TGTGCTAGTGGTTCGGGAGCTCTGGAAGAGACCCAGTACTTC.